The clone carrying this T cell receptor beta chain was observed at least ten times. TCRdb itself ran the reads through MiXCR, one entry per CDR3 protein. Of under 200,000 distinct CDR3 sequences listed, more than 9% are singletons. This sample stems from a study of T cell repertoires in cytomegalovirus infection. The V and J ends lost 6 bases and 3 bases respectively, with 9 bases between them. Germline CDR1 reads MDHEN; CDR2 reads SYDVKM. This CDR3 region has 13 residues. This sequence was found in a human donor in good health (CMV status not recorded). Some clones in this sample may be carry-over from other donors' samples. The sample consisted of PBMCs. This chain links TRBV28 with TRBJ1-5; D call uncertain. CDR3 bases: TGTGCCAGCAGGAGGGAGGACAATCAGCCCCAGCATTTT. This encodes CASRREDNQPQHF.